Each of the 25 T cell receptor beta chains below was sequenced from the same sample in a study of molecular identifiers for immune sequencing clone quantification. Each CDR3 protein gets one entry after TCRdb re-called the PCR reads with MiXCR. The repertoire consists of about 640,000 distinct CDR3 sequences, with less than 20% occurring once and the leading ten covering roughly 0.83%. The sample comprised naive CD8+ T cells from blood, with Jurkat cell RNA spiked in. The sample's subset: FACS-sorted CD8+CD4-CCR7+CD45RA+ naive T cells. Source of these receptors: a human donor in good health. Some libraries in this study had Jurkat cell RNA spiked in.

This clonotype came up many times. This chain uses TRBV11-2 with TRBJ2-3; D not certain. V dropped 2 bases and J dropped 4 bases, with 13 bases sitting between them. This CDR3 has 15 residues. Germline-derived CDR1 and CDR2 are SGHAT and FQNNGV. In DNA, the CDR3 is TGTGCCAGCAGCTTATTGGTAGGGCCGGCAGATACGCAGTATTTT. This gives the protein CASSLLVGPADTQYF. Full variable domain (rest looked up from reference TRBV11-2 and TRBJ2-3): EAGVAQSPRYKIIEKRQSVAFWCNPISGHATLYWYQQILGQGPKLLIQFQNNGVVDDSQLPKDRFSAERLKGVDSTLKIQPAKLEDSAVYLCASSLLVGPADTQYFGPGTRLTVL.

Concerning this clonotype itself: This may arise from a read error, as a much more abundant clone is one base away. The chain's CDR3 is CATHPAGAGELFF. CDR3 bases: TGTGCCACCCACCCAGCGGGAGCCGGGGAGCTGTTTTTT. This sequence joins TRBV5-3 and TRBJ2-2; 8 nucleotides agree with TRBD2. TRBV5-3 is identified as an open reading frame with a role that is uncertain. The CDR3 consists of 13 residues. V was pared by 9 bases and J by 6 bases, with 7 bases of the junction left unmatched.

This clonotype was counted ten times or more. This rearrangement joins TRBV7-8 to TRBJ2-3, with TRBD2 identical over 10 bases. Trimming cost V 1 base and J 2 bases; bases outside gene matches: 6. This CDR3 comprises 17 residues. CDR1 and CDR2 (germline): SGHVS, FQNEAQ. CDR3 sequence reads: CASSLDGSGGFTDTQYF. The CDR3, as DNA: TGTGCCAGCAGCTTAGATGGTAGCGGGGGGTTCACAGATACGCAGTATTTT.

This clonotype was counted at least ten times. The chain links TRBV7-2 to TRBJ1-5, with D uncertain. Trimming cost V 4 bases and J 0 bases, with 7 bases left between them. The CDR3 consists of 14 residues. In germline, CDR1 is SGHTA, CDR2 FQGNSA. This CDR3 is CASSSPYSNQPQHF. DNA of the CDR3: TGTGCCAGCAGCTCTCCGTATAGCAATCAGCCCCAGCATTTT. Based on the CDR3 plus reference TRBV7-2 and TRBJ1-5, the full variable domain is GAGVSQSPSNKVTEKGKDVELRCDPISGHTALYWYRQSLGQGLEFLIYFQGNSAPDKSGLPSDRFSAERTGGSVSTLTIQRTQQEDSAVYLCASSSPYSNQPQHFGDGTRLSIL.

This clonotype came up a few times. The V and J genes are TRBV6-1 and TRBJ2-5; D gene uncertain. Germline CDR1 reads MNHNS; CDR2 reads SASEGT. Trimming stripped 2 bases from V and 3 bases from J, with 19 bases between. This CDR3 has 17 residues. CDR3 amino acids: CASSEMRILRKEETQYF. Here the CDR3 DNA reads TGTGCCAGCAGTGAAATGAGGATACTCAGGAAGGAAGAGACCCAGTACTTC.

This clonotype was detected many times. The chain is built from TRBV7-8 and TRBJ2-7, with a possible D match to TRBD2 (6 bases). The ends were cut back, 8 bases at V and 0 bases at J, with 14 bases in the middle. The CDR3 spans 14 residues. Germline CDR1 SGHVS, CDR2 FQNEAQ. The CDR3: CASSGRGSSYEQYF. The CDR3 DNA follows: TGTGCCAGCTCGGGTCGGGGGAGCTCCTACGAGCAGTACTTC.

The table lists this clonotype with many counts. V usage is TRBV12-3 or TRBV12-4 and J usage is TRBJ2-7, with no clear D. This CDR3 has 12 amino acids. Trimming stripped 8 bases from V and 2 bases from J, with 10 bases between. The CDR3 protein is CASGGEPYEQYF. For the CDR3, the DNA is TGTGCCAGCGGTGGGGAACCCTACGAGCAGTACTTC.

The rearrangement links TRBV12-3 or TRBV12-4 to TRBJ2-7, with TRBD1 matching over 8 bases. This CDR3 has 15 amino acids. The junction had 8 bases not matched to a gene; V was cut back by 2 bases and J by 5 bases. The CDR3 reads CASSLIVTGVHEQYF. CDR3 nucleotide sequence: TGTGCCAGCAGTTTAATTGTGACAGGGGTACACGAGCAGTACTTC.

This clonotype was seen a few times. The genes are TRBV3-1 and TRBJ2-1; 10 nucleotides align to TRBD2. Losses at the gene ends were 4 bases for V and 10 bases for J; bases not matched to a gene: 7. CDR3 length: 14 residues. Per germline, CDR1 LGHDT and CDR2 YNNKEL (reference sequence). The CDR3 here is CASSPTLAGEEQFF. CDR3 nucleotide sequence: TGTGCCAGCAGCCCAACCCTAGCGGGGGAGGAGCAGTTCTTC.

This clonotype was recorded a few times. This sequence joins TRBV7-3 and TRBJ2-7; D may be TRBD1 (6 bases). From germline, CDR1 is SGHTA and CDR2 FQGTGA. V was pared by 1 base and J by 4 bases, with 14 bases between. This CDR3 has 15 amino acids. The CDR3 DNA follows: TGTGCCAGCAGCTTAAACAGAGGACAGAAATACGAGCAGTACTTC. This sequence encodes CASSLNRGQKYEQYF. Filled out from reference TRBV7-3 and TRBJ2-7, the complete variable domain reads GAGVSQTPSNKVTEKGKYVELRCDPISGHTALYWYRQSLGQGPEFLIYFQGTGAADDSGLPNDRFFAVRPEGSVSTLKIQRTERGDSAVYLCASSLNRGQKYEQYFGPGTRLTVT.

The sample holds many counts of this clonotype. This sequence joins TRBV30 and TRBJ2-4, with D possibly matching TRBD2 (6 bases). The V gene lost 2 bases and the J gene lost 8 bases, with 16 bases spanning the gap. Germline CDR1 reads GTSNPN; CDR2 reads SVGIG (reference sequence). This CDR3 has 14 amino acids. CDR3 sequence (DNA): TGTGCCTGGAGTACGGGTACGGGGGTGGACATTCAGTACTTC. Amino acids: CAWSTGTGVDIQYF.

This clonotype was seen at least ten times. This chain links TRBV5-4 with TRBJ2-5, with TRBD2 identical over 7 bases. The CDR3 is 16 residues long. Germline assignment: CDR1 SGHNT and CDR2 YYREEE (reference sequence). V shed 4 bases and J 2 bases; nucleotides not matched to a gene: 11. CDR3 nucleotide sequence: TGTGCCAGCAGCACGCCCGGGACTATTCCTCAAGAGACCCAGTACTTC. Amino acid sequence: CASSTPGTIPQETQYF.

This clonotype has a handful of counts. The rearrangement links TRBV2 to TRBJ1-6; D gene ambiguous. V shed 4 bases and J shed 7 bases, with 14 bases lying between them. This CDR3 is built from 15 residues. Germline values: CDR1 SNHLY, CDR2 FYNNEI. This chain's CDR3 is CASSVDSARNSPLHF. In nucleotides, the CDR3 is TGTGCCAGCAGTGTAGACTCCGCGAGGAATTCACCCCTCCACTTT.

In regard to this clonotype: No DNA is shown, since the ends of the CDR3 on it are uncertain; the CDR3 is the one TCRdb lists. The chain has TRBV10-1 and TRBJ2-7. The CDR3 length equals 14 residues, ends included. Germline lookup yields CDR1 WNHNN and CDR2 SYGVQD (reference sequence). The CDR3 is CASSVGVGAYEQCF.

Ten or more counts support this clonotype. The V and J genes are TRBV11-2 and TRBJ2-3; a weak D match, TRBD1 (5 bases). This CDR3 is built from 16 residues. Germline V gene sequence: CDR1 SGHAT, CDR2 FQNNGV. Trimming cost V 5 bases and J 2 bases, with 17 bases left between them. CDR3 residues: CASSPSPGQLTDTQYF. The CDR3 DNA sequence: TGTGCCAGCAGCCCCTCTCCAGGACAACTCACAGATACGCAGTATTTT.

The chain combines TRBV4-3 with TRBJ2-3; TRBD1 is a possible D gene (5 bases). Germline V lookup: CDR1 LGHNA, CDR2 YSLEER. This CDR3 spans 18 amino acids. Trimming took off 1 base at V and 6 bases at J, with 23 bases between the two ends. CDR3 coding DNA: TGCGCCAGCAGCCAAGGATTGACCTGGGGCAGAAACTCGGATACGCAGTATTTT. Its protein is CASSQGLTWGRNSDTQYF.

The chain has TRBV4-1 and TRBJ2-7; no clear D. The CDR3 has 20 residues. Germline values: CDR1 MGHRA, CDR2 YSYEKL. Deletions cut 4 bases from V and 0 bases from J, with 28 bases between. Here the CDR3 DNA reads TGCGCCAGCAGCCTTTACTATCTATCCCGGGCCAAAATGTACTCCTACGAGCAGTACTTC. This translates into CASSLYYLSRAKMYSYEQYF.

The sample holds many counts of this clonotype. This chain links TRBV10-3 with TRBJ2-7; either TRBD1 or TRBD2 may fit D (5 bases each). This CDR3 has 15 amino acids. V lost 6 bases and J 0 bases, leaving 15 bases between the germline ends. Germline CDR1 and CDR2: ENHRY and SYGVKD. The CDR3 loop reads CAIREPGPSSYEQYF. CDR3 DNA sequence: TGTGCCATCAGAGAACCGGGACCGAGCTCCTACGAGCAGTACTTC.

In its sample, this clonotype was seen once. Lacking the conserved final phenylalanine or tryptophan, this CDR3 likely reflects a read error. V gene TRBV7-9 combines with J gene TRBJ2-7; D remains ambiguous. This CDR3 region has 13 residues. Germline CDR1 SEHNR, CDR2 FQNEAQ (reference sequence). Written as DNA, the CDR3 is TGCGCCAGCAGCTTATATTACCGGGACGAGCAGTACCTC. Translated: CASSLYYRDEQYL.

This clonotype was observed many times. The J gene is TRBJ1-2, the V gene TRBV6-5, with D unresolved. The ends were cut back, 6 bases at V and 3 bases at J, with 14 bases in the middle. This CDR3 comprises 14 residues. Germline V gene sequence: CDR1 MNHEY, CDR2 SVGAGI. The CDR3 DNA follows: TGTGCCAGCAGCCCCGTGAGCCTTGACTATGGCTACACCTTC. This codes for CASSPVSLDYGYTF.

Concerning this clonotype itself: A much larger clone lies one base from this, so it may be a read error. This chain connects TRBV6-2 or TRBV6-3 to TRBJ2-1; D may be TRBD2 (7 bases). Germline V CDR1 and CDR2: MNHEY, SVGEGT. The CDR3 runs to 15 residues. CDR3 nucleotides: TGTGCCAGCAGTCCAGTTGGGGGGGGCCGGGGTGAGCGGTTCTTC. Protein: CASSPVGGGRGERFF.

This clonotype occurred many times. The chain uses TRBV24-1 and TRBJ2-1, with D possibly matching TRBD2 (5 bases). The CDR3 length is 15 residues. Germline assignment: CDR1 KGHDR and CDR2 SFDVKD. The V gene lost 2 bases and the J gene lost 4 bases, with 11 bases spanning the gap. The CDR3 sequence: CATSDSTSGYNEQFF. The CDR3 nucleotides are TGTGCCACCAGTGATTCGACTTCGGGGTACAATGAGCAGTTCTTC.

Notes on this clonotype: A much larger clone differs from this one at a single base, so this may be a read error. The rearrangement joins TRBV7-9 to TRBJ1-1; possibly TRBD1 for D (5 bases). This CDR3 contains 13 residues. Trimming cost V 7 bases and J 7 bases, with 16 bases left between them. The germline V gene has CDR1 SEHNR and CDR2 FQNEAQ (reference sequence). The CDR3 sequence is CASMGREGGEAFF. In DNA, the CDR3 is TGTGCCAGCATGGGCAGGGAAGGCGGTGAAGCTTTCTTT. The full variable domain, rest sourced from reference TRBV7-9 and TRBJ1-1, is DTGVSQNPRHKITKRGQNVTFRCDPISEHNRLYWYRQTLGQGPEFLTYFQNEAQLEKSRLLSDRFSAERPKGSFSTLEIQRTEQGDSAMYLCASMGREGGEAFFGQGTRLTVV.

About this clonotype itself: A much bigger clone sits one base away, suggesting this may be a read error. This chain links TRBV7-9 with TRBJ1-2, with TRBD1 matching 7 bases. V shed 8 bases and J 2 bases; nucleotides not matched to a gene: 8. Germline-derived CDR1 and CDR2 are SEHNR and FQNEAQ (reference sequence). The CDR3 sequence is 14 residues long. The CDR3 sequence is CASGPGQLNYGYTF. In DNA, the CDR3 is TGTGCCAGCGGTCCGGGACAGCTGAACTATGGCTACACCTTC. Based on the CDR3 plus reference TRBV7-9 and TRBJ1-2, the full variable domain is DTGVSQNPRHKITKRGQNVTFRCDPISEHNRLYWYRQTLGQGPEFLTYFQNEAQLEKSRLLSDRFSAERPKGSFSTLEIQRTEQGDSAMYLCASGPGQLNYGYTFGSGTRLTVV.

This clonotype appeared a few times. At one end, the junction sequence differs from germline, possibly due to a read error. The chain uses TRBV4-3 and TRBJ2-1; TRBD2 matches at 8 bases. This CDR3 is built from 18 residues. CDR1 is LGHNA and CDR2 is YSLEER in the germline V gene. The CDR3 loop reads CASSQDWRGDALGNEQLF. The CDR3 DNA reads as TGCGCCAGCAGCCAAGATTGGCGGGGGGACGCCCTTGGGAATGAGCAGCTCTTC.